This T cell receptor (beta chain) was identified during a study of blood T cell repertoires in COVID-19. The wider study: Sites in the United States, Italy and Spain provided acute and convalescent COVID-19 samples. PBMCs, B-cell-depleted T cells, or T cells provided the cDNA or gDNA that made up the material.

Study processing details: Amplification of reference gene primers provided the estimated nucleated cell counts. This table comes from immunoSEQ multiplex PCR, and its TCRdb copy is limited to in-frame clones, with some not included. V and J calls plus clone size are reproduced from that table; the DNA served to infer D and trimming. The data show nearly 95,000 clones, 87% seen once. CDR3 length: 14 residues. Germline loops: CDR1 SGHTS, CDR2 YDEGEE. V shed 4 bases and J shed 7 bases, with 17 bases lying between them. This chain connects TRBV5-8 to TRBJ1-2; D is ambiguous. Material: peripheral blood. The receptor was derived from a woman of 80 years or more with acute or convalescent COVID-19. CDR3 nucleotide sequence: TGTGCCAGCAGCCCCGCAACCCCGCGGGGTGGCTACACCTTC. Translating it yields CASSPATPRGGYTF.